This entry lists 5 T cell receptor beta chains sequenced from one sample in a study of blood T cell repertoires in COVID-19. The method was immunoSEQ multiplex PCR; TCRdb's version includes in-frame clones alone and lacks a portion of them. Altogether roughly 170,000 clones are present, approximately 82% being singletons, with the ten largest covering around 18%. Sequencing was performed on PBMCs or T cells enriched from blood (not recorded which). Receptors originate from a man aged 55 to 70 who had recovered from COVID-19.

This clone was seen more than once but under ten times. The chain links TRBV19 to TRBJ1-5; D might be TRBD1 (6 bases). The germline V gene encodes CDR1 LNHDA and CDR2 SQIVND (reference sequence). Trimming pared 5 bases from V and 5 bases from J, leaving 10 bases between. The CDR3 sequence is 13 residues long. CDR3 in DNA: TGTGCCAGTAGTCCAGGGGCCGATCAGCCCCAGCATTTT. It specifies CASSPGADQPQHF.

The CDR3 here is CASSEFRYGYTF. CDR3 coding DNA: TGTGCCAGCAGTGAATTTCGTTATGGCTACACCTTC. J is TRBJ1-2 and V is TRBV6-1; D ambiguous. Germline CDR1 MNHNS, CDR2 SASEGT. The CDR3 is made up of 12 amino acids. Trimming stripped 2 bases from V and 5 bases from J, with 6 bases between.

V is TRBV20-1 and J is TRBJ2-1; 11 nucleotides agree with TRBD2. The CDR3 has 17 residues. V shed 3 bases and J 0 bases; nucleotides not matched to a gene: 7. Germline loops: CDR1 DFQATT, CDR2 SNEGSKA (reference sequence). The CDR3 DNA sequence: TGCAGTGCTAGTCGGCTAGCGGGAGGTCGCTCCTACAATGAGCAGTTCTTC. It translates to CSASRLAGGRSYNEQFF.

V usage is TRBV3-1 (or the pseudogene TRBV3-2) and J usage is TRBJ1-1; 9 nucleotides agree with TRBD1. V lost 6 bases and J lost 4; bases outside the gene matches: 9. The CDR3 totals 15 residues. Germline V gene lookup returns CDR1 LGHDT and CDR2 YNNKEL (reference sequence). CDR3 protein: CASSSVLDRGTEAFF. The CDR3 DNA follows: TGTGCCAGCAGTTCTGTTTTGGACAGGGGCACTGAAGCTTTCTTT.

J is TRBJ1-1 and V is TRBV29-1; 9 nucleotides agree with TRBD1. The CDR3 sequence is 15 residues long. Unmatched junction bases numbered 8, after V lost 5 bases and J lost 1 base. Germline V CDR1 and CDR2: SQVTM, ANQGSEA. CDR3 in DNA: TGCAGCGTTCGGGGACAGGGCTTTAGGAACACTGAAGCTTTCTTT. Protein sequence: CSVRGQGFRNTEAFF.